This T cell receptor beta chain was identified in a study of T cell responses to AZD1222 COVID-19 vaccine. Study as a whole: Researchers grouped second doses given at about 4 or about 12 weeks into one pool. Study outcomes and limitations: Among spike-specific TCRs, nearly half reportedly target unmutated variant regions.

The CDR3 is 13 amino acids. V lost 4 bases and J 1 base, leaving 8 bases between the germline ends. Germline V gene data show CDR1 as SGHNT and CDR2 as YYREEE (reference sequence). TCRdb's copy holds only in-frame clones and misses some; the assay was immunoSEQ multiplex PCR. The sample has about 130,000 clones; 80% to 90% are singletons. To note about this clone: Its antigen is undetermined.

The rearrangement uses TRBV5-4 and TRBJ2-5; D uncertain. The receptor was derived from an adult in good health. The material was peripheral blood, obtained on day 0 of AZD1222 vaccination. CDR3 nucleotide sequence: TGTGCCAGCAGCCTCGTGGGCCAAGAGACCCAGTACTTC. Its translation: CASSLVGQETQYF.